The 10 T cell receptor beta chains in this list originate from one sample, sequenced in a study of blood T cell repertoires in COVID-19. Assay used: immunoSEQ multiplex PCR; TCRdb lists only in-frame clones, some missing. This sample has about 220,000 clones, with approximately 77% found just once. Material for sequencing was peripheral blood. Every receptor here comes from an elderly woman with acute or convalescent COVID-19.

This chain links TRBV3-1 (or the pseudogene TRBV3-2) with TRBJ1-3; tentatively, D is TRBD1 (6 bases). The germline CDR1 and CDR2 sequences are LGHDT and YNNKEL (reference sequence). CDR3 length: 14 residues. Deletions cut 4 bases from V and 3 bases from J, with 10 bases between. The CDR3 loop reads CASSPTGGGNTIYF. The CDR3 nucleotides are TGTGCCAGCAGCCCGACAGGTGGTGGAAACACCATATATTTT.

The chain couples TRBV27 to TRBJ2-6; possible D gene TRBD1, 5 bases. V lost 2 bases to trimming and J lost 2 bases, with 19 bases between them. Germline V lookup: CDR1 MNHEY, CDR2 SMNVEV (reference sequence). This CDR3 is built from 19 residues. DNA for the CDR3: TGTGCCAGCAGTTTAGCCCTGTGGGGCCTCACTACTGGGGCCAACGTCCTGACTTTC. Its translation: CASSLALWGLTTGANVLTF.

This clone was seen more than once but under ten times. The rearrangement joins TRBV5-5 to TRBJ1-1; unclear D gene. Per germline, CDR1 SGHKS and CDR2 YYEKEE (reference sequence). Trimming took off 5 bases at V and 3 bases at J, with 8 bases between the two ends. This CDR3 has 12 amino acids. The CDR3 is CASSLTYTEAFF. The CDR3 bases are TGTGCCAGCAGTCTAACCTACACTGAAGCTTTCTTT. Filled out from reference TRBV5-5 and TRBJ1-1, the complete variable domain reads DAGVTQSPTHLIKTRGQQVTLRCSPISGHKSVSWYQQVLGQGPQFIFQYYEKEERGRGNFPDRFSARQFPNYSSELNVNALLLGDSALYLCASSLTYTEAFFGQGTRLTVV.

V gene TRBV19 combines with J gene TRBJ1-5; 8 nucleotides align to TRBD1. V shed 3 bases, J shed 5 bases, and the junction held 9 bases outside the gene matches. The CDR3 is made up of 16 amino acids. Looked up from germline, CDR1 is LNHDA and CDR2 is SQIVND (reference sequence). The CDR3 region has the DNA TGTGCCAGTAGTATCGAAGGCAGGGGGCGGCATCAGCCCCAGCATTTT. Its protein product is CASSIEGRGRHQPQHF. Filled out from reference TRBV19 and TRBJ1-5, the complete variable domain reads DGGITQSPKYLFRKEGQNVTLSCEQNLNHDAMYWYRQDPGQGLRLIYYSQIVNDFQKGDIAEGYSVSREKKESFPLTVTSAQKNPTAFYLCASSIEGRGRHQPQHFGDGTRLSIL.

The rearrangement joins TRBV15 to TRBJ1-2; 7 bases match TRBD1. The CDR3 totals 14 residues. The V and J ends lost 2 bases and 4 bases, in that order; junction bases with no gene match: 4. CDR1 is LNHNV, CDR2 YYDKDF, per germline (reference sequence). This chain's CDR3 is CATSRSTGPYGYTF. The CDR3 DNA is TGTGCCACCAGCAGATCGACAGGGCCCTATGGCTACACCTTC.

CDR3 DNA sequence: TGCAGTGCCGCGTGGAACACTGAAGCTTTCTTT. It encodes CSAAWNTEAFF. The chain uses TRBV20-1 and TRBJ1-1; D remains ambiguous. This CDR3 contains 11 residues. Trimming stripped 6 bases from V and 1 base from J, with 6 bases between. CDR1 and CDR2 (germline): DFQATT, SNEGSKA (reference sequence).

V usage is TRBV7-3 and J usage is TRBJ1-1; maybe TRBD1 (5 bases). This CDR3 contains 17 residues. Germline CDR1 reads SGHTA; CDR2 reads FQGTGA. V lost 5 bases, J lost 1 base, and 20 bases lay in between. This CDR3 reads CASSPQGGNRGNTEAFF. In nucleotides, the CDR3 is TGTGCCAGCAGCCCGCAGGGAGGGAATCGAGGGAACACTGAAGCTTTCTTT.

On this clone itself: Its ends do not fully match the called genes, so a read error is possible. The chain has TRBV4-2 and TRBJ1-2; 9 positions agree with TRBD1. The CDR3 loop spans 15 amino acids. Looked up from germline, CDR1 is LGHNA and CDR2 is YNFKEQ. This chain's CDR3 is CASSHLGRGQGPIDF. DNA for the CDR3: TGTGCCAGCAGCCATCTTGGCCGGGGACAGGGCCCTATAGACTTC.

This chain uses TRBV5-6 with TRBJ1-6; maybe TRBD1 (5 bases). This CDR3 contains 16 residues. Trimming cost V 3 bases and J 10 bases, with 20 bases left between them. The germline gives CDR1 SGHDT, CDR2 YYEEEE. The CDR3 region has the DNA TGTGCCAGCAGCTCCCGGGCCGGGGGAGGAGAGTCACCCCTCCACTTT. It specifies CASSSRAGGGESPLHF.

The rearrangement links TRBV5-1 to TRBJ1-4; 8 positions agree with TRBD1. Germline V gene data show CDR1 as SGHRS and CDR2 as YFSETQ. This CDR3 contains 15 residues. J lost 7 bases, V lost 0 bases, and 5 bases had no gene match. This CDR3 reads CASSLGRGQSEKLFF. CDR3 nucleotide sequence: TGCGCCAGCAGCTTGGGCAGGGGGCAATCTGAAAAACTGTTTTTT.